This T cell receptor (beta chain) was sequenced for a study of beta chain features in type 1 diabetes. Whole-study results and caveats: Moderate but significant shortening of TCRB CDR3s was recorded in all four CD4+ subsets from Type 1 diabetes patients.

Expressed TCRB transcripts were sequenced because the isolated RNA had all been reverse transcribed beforehand. Clones were sequenced by immunoSEQ multiplex PCR, and TCRdb holds only the in-frame ones, with some missing. The table has around 70,000 clones, about 50% seen once. CDR1 and CDR2 from the germline V gene are MNHNS and SASEGT. The CDR3 totals 14 residues. Unmatched junction bases numbered 5, after V lost 5 bases and J lost 3 bases. As to this clone: Its cognate antigen is unknown.

The chain uses TRBV6-1 and TRBJ1-1, with TRBD1 matching 8 bases. The receptor was isolated from a man aged 25 to 45 with type 1 diabetes. The sequenced sample consisted of central memory CD4+ T cells from blood. This CDR3 reads CASSLDRVDTEAFF. CDR3 nucleotides: TGTGCCAGCAGTCTGGACAGGGTGGACACTGAAGCTTTCTTT.